One and the same sample provided the 11 T cell receptor beta chains below, sequenced in a study of vaccination and CD4 T cells after COVID-19. Treatment of the sample: approximately nine-day PBMC culture with coronavirus spike peptide pools or control peptides (ViraFEST assay). For these TCRs, the target antigens are not known. With the Oncomine TCR Beta short-read assay, DNA from cultured CD4+ T cells was sequenced. A single record per CDR3 protein comes from TCRdb applying MiXCR to the PCR reads. The sample shows about 20,000 distinct CDR3 sequences, approximately 40% of them seen only once. The sample here was CD4+ T cells from blood, cultured in vitro, taken after SARS-CoV-2 vaccination. These receptors were collected from a human donor who had recovered from COVID-19.

The chain recombines TRBV6-4 with TRBJ2-1; D remains ambiguous. Per the germline V gene, CDR1 is MRHNA and CDR2 is SNTAGT. The CDR3 runs to 11 residues. With 7 bases removed from V and 4 bases from J, the gap between germline ends came to 5 bases. CDR3 DNA sequence: TGTGCCAGCAATGTATACAATGAGCAGTTCTTC. This gives the protein CASNVYNEQFF.

J is TRBJ2-1 and V is TRBV29-1, with TRBD2 matching 12 bases. V lost 6 bases and J lost 4; bases outside the gene matches: 10. CDR3 length: 16 amino acids. Germline CDR1 reads SQVTM; CDR2 reads ANQGSEA. The CDR3 is CSVGGASGRGYNEQFF. CDR3 in DNA: TGCAGCGTGGGGGGGGCTAGCGGGAGGGGGTACAATGAGCAGTTCTTC.

The chain joins TRBV12-3 or TRBV12-4 to TRBJ2-7, with 8 bases lining up with TRBD2. V was pared by 6 bases and J by 2 bases, with 15 bases of the junction left unmatched. This CDR3 has 17 amino acids. The CDR3: CASRLSLAGLLTYEQYF. The CDR3 DNA reads TGTGCCAGCAGACTCTCCTTAGCGGGACTTTTAACCTACGAGCAGTACTTC.

This sequence joins TRBV27 and TRBJ2-3; D might be TRBD1 or TRBD2, each matching 5 bases. Trimming left V 3 bases short and J 2 bases short, with 15 bases between. CDR3 length: 16 residues. Germline V CDR1 and CDR2: MNHEY, SMNVEV (reference sequence). The CDR3 sequence is CASSFGWGSHTDTQYF. Written as DNA, the CDR3 is TGTGCCAGCAGTTTTGGGTGGGGGAGCCACACAGATACGCAGTATTTT.

This clonotype has more than one count but fewer than ten. This sequence joins TRBV7-6 and TRBJ2-7; D is possibly TRBD1 or TRBD2 (6 bases each). The length of the CDR3 is 13 residues. Germline CDR1 SGHVS, CDR2 FNYEAQ. The germline V and J ends were trimmed by 5 bases and 6 bases, with 14 bases remaining between them. The CDR3 nucleotides read TGTGCCAGCAGCCGGGGGCTGGGGGTCGAGCAGTACTTC. It specifies CASSRGLGVEQYF.

The chain carries TRBV6-2 or TRBV6-3 and TRBJ1-1; no clear D gene. The CDR3 is made up of 13 amino acids. V shed 1 base and J shed 5 bases, with 8 bases lying between them. CDR1 and CDR2 (germline): MNHEY, SVGEGT. The CDR3 sequence: CASSYWAGTEAFF. The CDR3 bases are TGTGCCAGCAGTTACTGGGCGGGGACTGAAGCTTTCTTT.

The CDR3 coding sequence is TGTGCCAGCAGTTACTCGAGGCTAGCGGGGGGGAGCTCCTACAATGAGCAGTTCTTC. This encodes CASSYSRLAGGSSYNEQFF. This chain uses TRBV6-5 with TRBJ2-1; 12 nucleotides match TRBD2. Looked up from germline, CDR1 is MNHEY and CDR2 is SVGAGI. CDR3 length: 19 residues. V was clipped by 0 bases and J by 0 bases; unmatched bases: 6.

The V gene is TRBV6-1, the J gene TRBJ1-1; D gene ambiguous. The germline V gene encodes CDR1 MNHNS and CDR2 SASEGT. CDR3 length: 13 amino acids. Trimming pared 4 bases from V and 7 bases from J, leaving 13 bases between. The CDR3 is CASSVSGKGEAFF. In DNA, the CDR3 is TGTGCCAGCAGTGTTTCGGGGAAGGGTGAAGCTTTCTTT.

This chain uses TRBV5-1 with TRBJ2-3, with TRBD2 matching 13 bases. Germline lookup yields CDR1 SGHRS and CDR2 YFSETQ. The V segment lost 7 bases and the J segment 5 bases; nucleotides outside the gene matches: 4. This CDR3 is 14 amino acids long. The CDR3: CASRRTSGGDTQYF. As DNA, the CDR3 is TGCGCCAGCCGTCGGACTAGCGGGGGAGATACGCAGTATTTT.

The sample holds a few counts of this clonotype. This rearrangement joins TRBV7-2 to TRBJ2-7; D may match TRBD1 or TRBD2 (6 bases each). The length of the CDR3 is 18 residues. The V gene lost 5 bases and the J gene lost 7 bases, with 30 bases spanning the gap. Looked up from germline, CDR1 is SGHTA and CDR2 is FQGNSA. CDR3 sequence reads: CASSTQPLWGADSGEQYF. The CDR3 nucleotides are TGTGCCAGCAGCACCCAGCCGTTGTGGGGGGCGGATTCAGGGGAGCAGTACTTC.

CDR3 sequence reads: CAIMPLAGNEQFF. The CDR3 region has the DNA TGTGCCATCATGCCCCTAGCGGGGAATGAGCAGTTCTTC. This chain connects TRBV10-3 to TRBJ2-1; 9 bases are a match to TRBD2. The V segment lost 7 bases and the J segment 7 bases; nucleotides outside the gene matches: 5. Germline V gene data show CDR1 as ENHRY and CDR2 as SYGVKD. The CDR3 length is 13 residues.